The 18 T cell receptor beta chains listed next were all sequenced from one sample in a study of STAT3 mutations in large granular lymphocyte leukemia. Study-wide points: Every T-cell large granular lymphocyte leukemia patient had at least one immunodominant TCR beta clonotype.

Their antigen targets remain unknown. TCRdb's table, derived via immunoSEQ multiplex PCR, lists solely in-frame clones and lacks some. The sample has around 1,500 clones; about three fifths are singletons. Sequenced sample: peripheral blood mononuclear cells. These receptor sequences come from a woman in her seventies with T-cell large granular lymphocyte leukemia. Some clones in this sample may be carry-over from other donors' samples.

V gene TRBV15 combines with J gene TRBJ1-5; D gene uncertain. This CDR3 contains 14 residues. Trimming left V 0 bases short and J 7 bases short, with 10 bases between. The germline gives CDR1 LNHNV, CDR2 YYDKDF (reference sequence). Written as DNA, the CDR3 is TGTGCCACCAGCAGAGATTTGAGGGCCCAGCCCCAGCATTTT. This codes for CATSRDLRAQPQHF.

The chain has TRBV5-5 and TRBJ1-2; D gene ambiguous. The CDR3 totals 13 residues. Germline-derived CDR1 and CDR2 are SGHKS and YYEKEE (reference sequence). Trimming removed 4 bases at V and 4 bases at J, with 11 bases between. In nucleotides, the CDR3 is TGTGCCAGCAGCCCTGTCGGGTTCTATGGCTACACCTTC. It specifies CASSPVGFYGYTF.

J is TRBJ2-7 and V is TRBV30; either TRBD1 or TRBD2 may supply D (5 bases each). The V gene's germline CDR1 is GTSNPN and CDR2 SVGIG (reference sequence). The ends were cut back, 2 bases at V and 5 bases at J, with 13 bases in the middle. This CDR3 contains 13 residues. CDR3 DNA: TGTGCCTGGAGTCCGGGACCCAAGCACGAGCAGTACTTC. This gives the protein CAWSPGPKHEQYF. The full variable domain, in which reference TRBV30 and TRBJ2-7 provide the parts outside the CDR3, is SQTIHQWPATLVQPVGSPLSLECTVEGTSNPNLYWYRQAAGRGLQLLFYSVGIGQISSEVPQNLSASRPQDRQFILSSKKLLLSDSGFYLCAWSPGPKHEQYFGPGTRLTVT.

The rearrangement joins TRBV14 to TRBJ2-7, with D perhaps matching TRBD2 (6 bases). With 1 base removed from V and 1 base from J, the gap between germline ends came to 14 bases. CDR1 is SGHDN and CDR2 is FVKESK in the germline V gene. The CDR3 sequence is 16 residues long. The CDR3 here is CASSQVWGGNSYEQYF. The CDR3 nucleotides are TGTGCCAGCAGCCAAGTTTGGGGCGGGAATTCCTACGAGCAGTACTTC. The variable domain in full, completed from reference TRBV14 and TRBJ2-7, reads EAGVTQFPSHSVIEKGQTVTLRCDPISGHDNLYWYRRVMGKEIKFLLHFVKESKQDESGMPNNRFLAERTGGTYSTLKVQPAELEDSGVYFCASSQVWGGNSYEQYFGPGTRLTVT.

This chain connects TRBV30 to TRBJ2-7, with a possible D match to TRBD1 (6 bases). This CDR3 has 14 amino acids. Trimming took off 2 bases at V and 4 bases at J, with 15 bases between the two ends. Germline V gene data show CDR1 as GTSNPN and CDR2 as SVGIG (reference sequence). CDR3 residues: CAWSRTGFFYEQYF. The CDR3, as DNA: TGTGCCTGGAGTAGAACAGGGTTCTTTTACGAGCAGTACTTC.

This chain uses TRBV7-9 with TRBJ1-1; a possible D gene is TRBD1 (5 bases). Germline V gene lookup returns CDR1 SEHNR and CDR2 FQNEAQ (reference sequence). This CDR3 is built from 15 residues. The ends were cut back, 4 bases at V and 3 bases at J, with 15 bases in the middle. This CDR3 reads CASSSQSLGDTEAFF. CDR3 DNA sequence: TGTGCCAGCAGCTCCCAGTCCTTAGGGGACACTGAAGCTTTCTTT.

CDR3 sequence reads: CASSRGLAGAYEQYF. The DNA for the CDR3 is TGCGCCAGCAGCCGGGGACTAGCGGGAGCCTACGAGCAGTACTTC. The genes are TRBV5-1 and TRBJ2-7, with TRBD2 identical over 14 bases. The CDR3 has 15 residues. The germline V gene has CDR1 SGHRS and CDR2 YFSETQ. V was clipped by 4 bases and J by 2 bases; unmatched bases: 2.

This chain links TRBV5-6 with TRBJ1-2; D perhaps matches TRBD1 (6 bases). The CDR3 extends over 15 amino acids. The germline CDR1 and CDR2 sequences are SGHDT and YYEEEE. V lost 2 bases, J lost 4 bases, and 15 bases lay in between. In nucleotides, the CDR3 is TGTGCCAGCAGCTTAGGGGGGGCAGGACCCTATGGCTACACCTTC. Its protein product is CASSLGGAGPYGYTF. The variable domain in full, with the rest retrieved from reference TRBV5-6 and TRBJ1-2, is DAGVTQSPTHLIKTRGQQVTLRCSPKSGHDTVSWYQQALGQGPQFIFQYYEEEERQRGNFPDRFSGHQFPNYSSELNVNALLLGDSALYLCASSLGGAGPYGYTFGSGTRLTVV.

The V call is TRBV5-1, the J call TRBJ2-7; 7 nucleotides align to TRBD2. Germline loops: CDR1 SGHRS, CDR2 YFSETQ. V was pared by 5 bases and J by 6 bases, with 17 bases of the junction left unmatched. The CDR3 loop spans 16 amino acids. This chain's CDR3 is CASSKDTETSPLEQYF. CDR3 coding DNA: TGCGCCAGCAGTAAGGACACCGAGACTAGCCCCCTCGAGCAGTACTTC.

This clone was detected only a few times. DNA of the CDR3: TGTGCCAGCTCATTACTAGCGGGAGGGCCTGATGAGCAGTTCTTC. It is translated as CASSLLAGGPDEQFF. This chain links TRBV18 with TRBJ2-1, with 13 positions matching TRBD2. V shed 5 bases, J shed 8 bases, and the junction held 6 bases outside the gene matches. Germline assignment: CDR1 KGHSH and CDR2 LQKENI. The CDR3 length is 15 residues. Full variable domain (rest looked up from reference TRBV18 and TRBJ2-1): NAGVMQNPRHLVRRRGQEARLRCSPMKGHSHVYWYRQLPEEGLKFMVYLQKENIIDESGMPKERFSAEFPKEGPSILRIQQVVRGDSAAYFCASSLLAGGPDEQFFGPGTRLTVL.

The CDR3 bases are TGTGCCTGGAGTCTTAGGAACACTGAAGCTTTCTTT. As protein: CAWSLRNTEAFF. The chain carries TRBV30 and TRBJ1-1, with D unresolved. Germline V gene sequence: CDR1 GTSNPN, CDR2 SVGIG (reference sequence). This CDR3 contains 12 residues. The V end lost 2 bases, the J end lost 1 base, and 5 bases lay between the germline ends.

The chain carries TRBV29-1 and TRBJ1-2, with 7 bases lining up with TRBD1. Germline values: CDR1 SQVTM, CDR2 ANQGSEA. The CDR3 totals 12 residues. Unmatched junction bases numbered 10, after V lost 7 bases and J lost 8 bases. The CDR3 loop is CSAGEGARGYTF. The CDR3 DNA sequence: TGCAGCGCTGGGGAGGGGGCGAGAGGCTACACCTTC.

This clone was seen more than once but under ten times. The chain links TRBV6-6 to TRBJ1-5, with D perhaps matching TRBD1 (6 bases). V was pared by 10 bases and J by 2 bases, with 21 bases between. This CDR3 is built from 16 residues. The germline CDR1 and CDR2 sequences are MNHNY and SVGAGI (reference sequence). CDR3 DNA sequence: TGTGCCACAGCGGAAGGTTCTTCAGGGGGCAATCAGCCCCAGCATTTT. It encodes CATAEGSSGGNQPQHF.

This clone was detected only a few times. V usage is TRBV5-1 and J usage is TRBJ1-2; 8 nucleotides match TRBD1. J was trimmed by 8 bases and V by 4 bases; bases with no gene match: 16. Germline V gives CDR1 SGHRS, CDR2 YFSETQ. This CDR3 region has 16 residues. The CDR3 DNA reads as TGCGCCAGCAGCCCCCAGGGACAGGACTCGATGGGGGGCTACACCTTC. It translates to CASSPQGQDSMGGYTF.

This chain uses TRBV10-3 with TRBJ1-1; 9 positions match TRBD1. Germline-derived CDR1 and CDR2 are ENHRY and SYGVKD. Trimming cost V 5 bases and J 5 bases; bases outside gene matches: 9. CDR3 length: 15 amino acids. CDR3 DNA: TGTGCCATCAGTTCCCGCGGGACAGGGCGAACTGAAGCTTTCTTT. This encodes CAISSRGTGRTEAFF.

This chain uses TRBV30 with TRBJ1-5, with no clear D. V gave up 2 bases and J gave up 3 bases, with 8 bases separating them. Germline V CDR1 and CDR2: GTSNPN, SVGIG (reference sequence). The CDR3 has 13 residues. CDR3 residues: CAWSRENNQPQHF. CDR3 nucleotides: TGTGCCTGGAGTCGTGAAAACAATCAGCCCCAGCATTTT.

This clone has just a few counts. The chain links TRBV7-2 to TRBJ1-5; possibly TRBD1 for D (5 bases). The CDR3 sequence is 15 residues long. Per the germline V gene, CDR1 is SGHTA and CDR2 is FQGNSA. Trimming removed 5 bases at V and 6 bases at J, with 17 bases between. The DNA of the CDR3 is TGTGCCAGCAGCCCGCAGGGCGTGGGGATTCAGCCCCAGCATTTT. Translation: CASSPQGVGIQPQHF.

The chain employs TRBV5-1 and TRBJ2-7; D perhaps matches TRBD2 (5 bases). CDR1 and CDR2 (germline): SGHRS, YFSETQ. V lost 1 base to trimming and J lost 0 bases, with 8 bases between them. The CDR3 length is 14 residues. This CDR3 is CASSLYRDSYEQYF. The CDR3 region has the DNA TGCGCCAGCAGCTTGTATCGGGACTCCTACGAGCAGTACTTC.